The source of this T cell receptor beta chain is a study of blood T cell repertoires in COVID-19. The overall study: The origin of the acute and convalescent COVID-19 samples was the United States, Italy and Spain. From T cells, B-cell-depleted T cells, or PBMCs came the material, which was cDNA or gDNA.

Per the authors' pipeline: Amplifying reference gene primers gave estimates of nucleated cell counts. Sequencing was performed with immunoSEQ multiplex PCR; in TCRdb, only in-frame clones are kept and a portion is missing. V, J and clone size are those of that table, while D and trimming were read from the DNA. The table lists 180,000 or so clones, approximately 85% of them singletons. The table lists this clone with a few counts. From germline, CDR1 is MNHEY and CDR2 SVGAGI. This CDR3 spans 15 amino acids. The V end was cut by 5 bases, the J end by 9 bases, with 20 bases between. This clonotype was obtained from a woman of 80 years or more with acute or convalescent COVID-19. This chain links TRBV6-5 with TRBJ2-1; possibly TRBD2 for D (7 bases). Sequenced material: peripheral blood. The CDR3 protein is CASSRRGAGALEQFF. The CDR3 nucleotides are TGTGCCAGCAGTCGACGGGGGGCGGGAGCTCTTGAGCAGTTCTTC.